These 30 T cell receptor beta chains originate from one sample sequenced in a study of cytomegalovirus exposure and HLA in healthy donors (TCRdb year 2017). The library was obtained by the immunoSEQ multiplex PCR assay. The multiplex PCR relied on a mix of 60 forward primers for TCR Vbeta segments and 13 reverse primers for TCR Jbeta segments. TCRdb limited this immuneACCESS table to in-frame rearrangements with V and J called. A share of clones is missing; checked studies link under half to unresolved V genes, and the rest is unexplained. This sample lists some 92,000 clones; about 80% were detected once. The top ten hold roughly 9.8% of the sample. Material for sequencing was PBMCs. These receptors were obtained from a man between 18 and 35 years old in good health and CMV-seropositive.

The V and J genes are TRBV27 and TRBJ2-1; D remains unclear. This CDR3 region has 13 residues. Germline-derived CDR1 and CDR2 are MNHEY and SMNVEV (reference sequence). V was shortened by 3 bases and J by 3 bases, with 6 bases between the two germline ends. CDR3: CASSLTLYNEQFF. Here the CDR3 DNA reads TGTGCCAGCAGTTTGACTCTCTACAATGAGCAGTTCTTC.

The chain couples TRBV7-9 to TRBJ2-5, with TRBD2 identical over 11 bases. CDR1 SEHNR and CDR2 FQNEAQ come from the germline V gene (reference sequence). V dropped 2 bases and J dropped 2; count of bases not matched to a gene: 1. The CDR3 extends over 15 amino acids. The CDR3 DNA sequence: TGTGCCAGCAGCTTACTAGCGGGGGGACAAGAGACCCAGTACTTC. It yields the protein CASSLLAGGQETQYF.

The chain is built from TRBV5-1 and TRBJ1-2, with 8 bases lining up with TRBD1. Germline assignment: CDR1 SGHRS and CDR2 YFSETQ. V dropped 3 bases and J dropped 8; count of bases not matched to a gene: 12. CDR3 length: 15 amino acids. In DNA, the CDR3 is TGCGCCAGCAGCTCTGCAATACAGGGGGGCTTAGGCTACACCTTC. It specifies CASSSAIQGGLGYTF.

The CDR3 spells CASSPTGSNEKLFF. DNA for the CDR3: TGTGCCAGCAGTCCGACAGGGTCGAATGAAAAACTGTTTTTT. The chain links TRBV6-4 to TRBJ1-4; 7 bases map to TRBD1. The CDR3 runs to 14 residues. The germline CDR1 and CDR2 sequences are MRHNA and SNTAGT. The V and J ends lost 5 bases and 5 bases, in that order; junction bases with no gene match: 5.

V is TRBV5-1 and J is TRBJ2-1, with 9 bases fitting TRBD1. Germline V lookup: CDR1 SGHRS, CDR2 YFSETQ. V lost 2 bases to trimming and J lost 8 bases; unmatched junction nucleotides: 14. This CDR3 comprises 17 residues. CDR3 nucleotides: TGCGCCAGCAGCTTATCATACAGGGGGCCGCTGGGGGATGAGCAGTTCTTC. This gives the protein CASSLSYRGPLGDEQFF. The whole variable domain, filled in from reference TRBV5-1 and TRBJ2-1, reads KAGVTQTPRYLIKTRGQQVTLSCSPISGHRSVSWYQQTPGQGLQFLFEYFSETQRNKGNFPGRFSGRQFSNSRSEMNVSTLELGDSALYLCASSLSYRGPLGDEQFFGPGTRLTVL.

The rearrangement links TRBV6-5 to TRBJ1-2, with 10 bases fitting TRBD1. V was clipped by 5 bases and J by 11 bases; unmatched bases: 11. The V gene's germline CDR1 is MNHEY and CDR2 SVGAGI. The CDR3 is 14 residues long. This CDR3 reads CASSGGTGVGSYTF. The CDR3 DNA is TGTGCCAGCAGTGGGGGGACAGGGGTAGGGAGTTACACCTTC.

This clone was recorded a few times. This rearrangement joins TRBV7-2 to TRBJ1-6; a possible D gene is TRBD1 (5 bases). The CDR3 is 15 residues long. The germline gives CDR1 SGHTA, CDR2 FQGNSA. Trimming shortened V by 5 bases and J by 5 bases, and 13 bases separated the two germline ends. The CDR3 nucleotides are TGTGCCAGCAGCCCCTTATGGGGCGATAATTCACCCCTCCACTTT. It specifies CASSPLWGDNSPLHF. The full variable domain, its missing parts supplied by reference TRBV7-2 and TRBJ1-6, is GAGVSQSPSNKVTEKGKDVELRCDPISGHTALYWYRQSLGQGLEFLIYFQGNSAPDKSGLPSDRFSAERTGGSVSTLTIQRTQQEDSAVYLCASSPLWGDNSPLHFGNGTRLTVT.

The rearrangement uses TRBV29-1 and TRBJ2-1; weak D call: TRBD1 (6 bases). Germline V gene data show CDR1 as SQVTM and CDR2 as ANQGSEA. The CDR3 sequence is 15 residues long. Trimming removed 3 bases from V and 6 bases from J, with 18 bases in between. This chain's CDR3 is CSVESVGQTVNEQFF. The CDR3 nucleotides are TGCAGCGTTGAGAGTGTCGGACAGACGGTCAATGAGCAGTTCTTC.

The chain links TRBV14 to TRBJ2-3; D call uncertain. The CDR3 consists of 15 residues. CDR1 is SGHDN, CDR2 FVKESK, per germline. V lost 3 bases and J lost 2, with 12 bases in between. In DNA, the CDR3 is TGTGCCAGCAGCCAGACACCGTCGAACACAGATACGCAGTATTTT. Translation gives CASSQTPSNTDTQYF.

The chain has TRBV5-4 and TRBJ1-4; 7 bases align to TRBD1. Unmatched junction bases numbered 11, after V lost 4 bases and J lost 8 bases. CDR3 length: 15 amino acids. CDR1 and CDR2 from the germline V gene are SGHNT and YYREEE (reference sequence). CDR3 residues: CASSAQGQRGEKLFF. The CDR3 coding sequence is TGTGCCAGCAGCGCGCAGGGACAGCGAGGGGAAAAACTGTTTTTT.

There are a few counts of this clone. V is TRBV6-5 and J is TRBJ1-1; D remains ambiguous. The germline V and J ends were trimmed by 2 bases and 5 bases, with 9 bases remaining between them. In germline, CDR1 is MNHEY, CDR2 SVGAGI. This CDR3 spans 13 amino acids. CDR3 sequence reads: CASSYESRTEAFF. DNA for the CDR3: TGTGCCAGCAGTTACGAATCTAGGACTGAAGCTTTCTTT.

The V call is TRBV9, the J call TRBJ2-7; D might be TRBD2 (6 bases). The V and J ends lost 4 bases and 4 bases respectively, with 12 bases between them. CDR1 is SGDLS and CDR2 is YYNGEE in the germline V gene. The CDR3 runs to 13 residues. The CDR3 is CASSPPGGYEQYF. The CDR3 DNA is TGTGCCAGCAGCCCCCCCGGGGGTTACGAGCAGTACTTC.

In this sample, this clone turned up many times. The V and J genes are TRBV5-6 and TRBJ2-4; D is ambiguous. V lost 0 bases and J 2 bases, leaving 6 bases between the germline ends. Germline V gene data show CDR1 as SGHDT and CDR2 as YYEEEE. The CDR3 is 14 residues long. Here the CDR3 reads CASSLGHPKNIQYF. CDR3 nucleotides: TGTGCCAGCAGCTTGGGACACCCCAAAAACATTCAGTACTTC.

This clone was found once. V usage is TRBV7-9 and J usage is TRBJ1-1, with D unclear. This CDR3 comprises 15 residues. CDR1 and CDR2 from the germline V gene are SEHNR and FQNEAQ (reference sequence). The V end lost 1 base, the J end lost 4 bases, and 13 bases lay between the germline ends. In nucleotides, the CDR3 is TGTGCCAGCAGCTTAGGGGGTGCCCGGGGCACTGAAGCTTTCTTT. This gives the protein CASSLGGARGTEAFF.

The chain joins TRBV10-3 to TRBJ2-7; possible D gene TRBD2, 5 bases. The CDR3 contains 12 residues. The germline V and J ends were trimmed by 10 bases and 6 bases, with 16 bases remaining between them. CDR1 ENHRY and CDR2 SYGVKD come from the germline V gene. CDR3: CATQDWSGEQYF. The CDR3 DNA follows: TGTGCCACCCAGGACTGGTCTGGCGAGCAGTACTTC.

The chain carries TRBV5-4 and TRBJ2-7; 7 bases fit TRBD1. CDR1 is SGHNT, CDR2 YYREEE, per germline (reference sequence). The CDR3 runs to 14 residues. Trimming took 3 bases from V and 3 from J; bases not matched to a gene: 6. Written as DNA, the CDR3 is TGTGCCAGCAGCTCGACAGGGAAGGGCTACGAGCAGTACTTC. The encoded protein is CASSSTGKGYEQYF.

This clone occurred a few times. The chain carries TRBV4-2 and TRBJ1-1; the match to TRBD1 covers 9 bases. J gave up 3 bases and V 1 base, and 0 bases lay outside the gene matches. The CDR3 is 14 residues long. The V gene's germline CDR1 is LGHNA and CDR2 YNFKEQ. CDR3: CASSQGQGDTEAFF. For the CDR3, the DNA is TGTGCCAGCAGCCAAGGACAGGGGGACACTGAAGCTTTCTTT.

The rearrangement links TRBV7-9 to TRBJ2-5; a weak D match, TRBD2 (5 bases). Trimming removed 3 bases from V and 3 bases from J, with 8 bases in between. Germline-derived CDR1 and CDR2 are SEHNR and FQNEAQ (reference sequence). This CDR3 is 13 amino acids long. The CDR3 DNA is TGTGCCAGCAGCTTTGTCGGGGAAGAGACCCAGTACTTC. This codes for CASSFVGEETQYF.

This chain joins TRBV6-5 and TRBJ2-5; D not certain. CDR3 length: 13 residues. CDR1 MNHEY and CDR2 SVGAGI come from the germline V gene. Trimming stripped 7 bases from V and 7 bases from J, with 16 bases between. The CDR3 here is CASTQRSSGTQYF. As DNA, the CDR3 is TGTGCCAGCACCCAACGGTCTTCAGGGACCCAGTACTTC.

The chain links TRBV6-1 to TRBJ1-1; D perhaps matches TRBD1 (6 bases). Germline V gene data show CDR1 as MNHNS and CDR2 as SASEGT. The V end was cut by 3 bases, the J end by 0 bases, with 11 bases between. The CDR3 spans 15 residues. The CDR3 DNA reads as TGTGCCAGCAGTGATACGGGACAACTGAACACTGAAGCTTTCTTT. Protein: CASSDTGQLNTEAFF.

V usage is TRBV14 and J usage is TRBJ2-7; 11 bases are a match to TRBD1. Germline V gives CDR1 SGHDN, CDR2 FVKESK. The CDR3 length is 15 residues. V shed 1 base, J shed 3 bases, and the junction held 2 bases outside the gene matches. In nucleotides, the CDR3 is TGTGCCAGCAGCCAAGTCGGGACAGGGGGCTACGAGCAGTACTTC. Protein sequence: CASSQVGTGGYEQYF.

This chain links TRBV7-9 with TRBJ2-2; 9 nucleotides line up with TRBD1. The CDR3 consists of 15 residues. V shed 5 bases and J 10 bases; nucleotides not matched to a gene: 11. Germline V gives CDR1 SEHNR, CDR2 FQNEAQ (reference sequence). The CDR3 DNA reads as TGTGCCAGCAGCCCCAGCGGACAGGGGCGGACGGAGCTGTTTTTT. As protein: CASSPSGQGRTELFF.

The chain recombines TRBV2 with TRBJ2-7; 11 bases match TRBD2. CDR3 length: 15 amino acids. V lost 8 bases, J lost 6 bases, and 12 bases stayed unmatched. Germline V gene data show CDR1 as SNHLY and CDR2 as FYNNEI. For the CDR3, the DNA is TGTGCCAGCCGCGGTAGCGGGGGGGCACGTGTCGAGCAGTACTTC. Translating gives CASRGSGGARVEQYF.

This CDR3 reads CASSYPGQRRGQYF. The CDR3 DNA reads as TGTGCCAGCAGCTACCCGGGACAGCGAAGGGGACAGTACTTC. The genes are TRBV7-9 and TRBJ2-7; 7 bases match TRBD1. Germline V gives CDR1 SEHNR, CDR2 FQNEAQ (reference sequence). CDR3 length: 14 residues. The V gene end was trimmed by 4 bases and the J gene end by 10 bases; junction bases not matched to a gene: 13.

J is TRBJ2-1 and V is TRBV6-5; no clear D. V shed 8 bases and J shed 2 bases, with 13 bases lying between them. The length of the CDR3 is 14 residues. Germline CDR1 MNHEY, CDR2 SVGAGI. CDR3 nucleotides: TGTGCCAGCGCATCCGGGTTACCCTACAATGAGCAGTTCTTC. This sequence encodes CASASGLPYNEQFF.

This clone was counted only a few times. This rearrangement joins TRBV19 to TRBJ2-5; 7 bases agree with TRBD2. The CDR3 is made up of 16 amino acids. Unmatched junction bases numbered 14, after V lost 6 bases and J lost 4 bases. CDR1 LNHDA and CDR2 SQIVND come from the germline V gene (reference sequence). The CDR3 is CASSPPRGDEGETQYF. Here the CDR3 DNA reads TGTGCCAGTAGCCCCCCCCGGGGGGATGAGGGAGAGACCCAGTACTTC.

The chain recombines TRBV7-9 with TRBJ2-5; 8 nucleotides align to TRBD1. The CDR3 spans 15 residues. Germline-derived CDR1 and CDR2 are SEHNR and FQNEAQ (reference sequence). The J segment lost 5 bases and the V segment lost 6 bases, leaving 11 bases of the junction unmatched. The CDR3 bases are TGTGCCAGCAGTCCACTTCAGGGGGCGGGGGAGACCCAGTACTTC. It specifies CASSPLQGAGETQYF.

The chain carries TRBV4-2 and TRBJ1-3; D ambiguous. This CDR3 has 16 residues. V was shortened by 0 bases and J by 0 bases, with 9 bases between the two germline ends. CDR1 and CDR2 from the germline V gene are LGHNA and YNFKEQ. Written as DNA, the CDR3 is TGTGCCAGCAGCCAAGACGGGTTATACTCTGGAAACACCATATATTTT. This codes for CASSQDGLYSGNTIYF.

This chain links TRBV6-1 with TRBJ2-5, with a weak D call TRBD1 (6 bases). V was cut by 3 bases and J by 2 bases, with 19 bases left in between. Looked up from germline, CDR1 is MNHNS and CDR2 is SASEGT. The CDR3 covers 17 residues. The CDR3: CASSEALGDNLQETQYF. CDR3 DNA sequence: TGTGCCAGCAGTGAGGCTTTAGGGGACAACTTACAAGAGACCCAGTACTTC.

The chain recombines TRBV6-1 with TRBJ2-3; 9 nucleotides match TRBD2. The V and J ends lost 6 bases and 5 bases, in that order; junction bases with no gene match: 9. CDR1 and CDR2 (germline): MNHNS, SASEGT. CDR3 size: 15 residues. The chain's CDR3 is CASRLASGAQDTQYF. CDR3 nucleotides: TGTGCCAGCAGGTTGGCTAGCGGGGCTCAAGATACGCAGTATTTT.